A selection of T cell receptor beta chains follows, all from one sample in a study of tissue T cells after allogeneic stem cell transplantation. Sequencing was performed with immunoSEQ multiplex PCR; in TCRdb, only in-frame clones are kept and a portion is missing. Of more than 7,500 clones in the sample, around 50% were seen once. Specimen: tissue from the jejunum, collected at autopsy. The source of these receptors is a female donor of 60 years or more with lung cancer. The CDR3 runs from the conserved cysteine through the conserved F or W. The D gene is left open where the match is weak. Rows may omit the clone size; those that give it use once, few, many or a size class.

medium-sized	TRBJ1-1	TRBD1	TRBV30	CAWSVPSLTGGRTEAFF	TGTGCCTGGAGTGTACCCTCCCTAACAGGGGGCAGGACTGAAGCTTTCTTT
once	TRBJ2-7	-	TRBV28	CASSLPRHPYEQYF	TGTGCCAGCAGTTTACCCAGGCACCCCTACGAGCAGTACTTC
-	TRBJ2-1	-	TRBV28	CASSLSPGSNNNEQFF	TGTGCCAGCAGTTTATCCCCGGGCAGCAACAACAATGAGCAGTTCTTC
few	TRBJ2-2	TRBD2	TRBV11-1	CASSLLAGGPGGELFF	TGTGCCAGCAGCTTACTAGCGGGAGGGCCTGGCGGGGAGCTGTTTTTT
once	TRBJ2-1	-	TRBV29-1	CSVETSLYNEQFF	TGCAGCGTTGAAACCAGCCTTTACAATGAGCAGTTCTTC
-	TRBJ2-1	TRBD2	TRBV2	CASSGSGLAGGPRNEQFF	TGTGCCAGCAGTGGTTCGGGACTAGCGGGAGGGCCTAGGAATGAGCAGTTCTTC
-	TRBJ2-1	TRBD2	TRBV12-3/TRBV12-4	CASSPRGGNEQFF	TGTGCCAGCAGCCCCCGGGGAGGGAATGAGCAGTTCTTC
-	TRBJ2-7	-	TRBV11-3	CASSLLGELYEQYF	TGTGCCAGCAGCTTATTGGGGGAACTCTACGAGCAGTACTTC
-	TRBJ2-1	TRBD2	TRBV11-3	CASSSRGGIKSLSSYNEQFF	TGTGCCAGCAGCTCCCGGGGGGGGATCAAGTCCTTAAGCTCCTACAATGAGCAGTTCTTC
few	TRBJ1-1	-	TRBV6-4	CASRQTGTEAFF	TGTGCCAGCAGACAGACTGGGACTGAAGCTTTCTTT
-	TRBJ2-7	-	TRBV19	CASSPRGGPSYEQYF	TGTGCCAGTAGCCCTAGGGGTGGGCCCAGCTACGAGCAGTACTTC
-	TRBJ1-1	-	TRBV7-9	CASSLEVYTEAFF	TGTGCCAGCAGCTTAGAGGTATATACTGAAGCTTTCTTT
once	TRBJ1-1	TRBD1	TRBV3-1/TRBV3-2	CASSLGTGGKNTEAFF	TGTGCCAGCAGCCTTGGGACAGGGGGGAAGAACACTGAAGCTTTCTTT
-	TRBJ2-5	TRBD1	TRBV10-3	CAIRGQGEETQYF	TGTGCCATCAGAGGACAGGGGGAAGAGACCCAGTACTTC
few	TRBJ1-2	-	TRBV29-1	CSVDQGWNYGYTF	TGCAGCGTTGACCAGGGTTGGAACTATGGCTACACCTTC
-	TRBJ2-1	TRBD2	TRBV7-2	CASSASRVAGGYEQFF	TGTGCCAGCAGCGCCAGCCGGGTAGCGGGAGGTTATGAGCAGTTCTTC
few	TRBJ1-1	-	TRBV30	CAWSVGERAFF	TGTGCCTGGAGTGTAGGAGAGAGGGCTTTCTTT
few	TRBJ1-1	-	TRBV6-1	CASSEPLGTEAFF	TGTGCCAGCAGTGAGCCACTCGGGACTGAAGCTTTCTTT
-	TRBJ2-5	TRBD2	TRBV7-3	CASSFGGRARETQYF	TGTGCCAGCAGCTTCGGCGGGAGGGCCAGGGAGACCCAGTACTTC
medium-sized	TRBJ2-5	-	TRBV7-8	CASSSGGPETQYF	TGTGCCAGCAGCTCTGGAGGGCCAGAGACCCAGTACTTC
few	TRBJ1-1	-	TRBV7-9	CASSLKGSSTEAFF	TGTGCCAGCAGCTTAAAGGGAAGTTCCACTGAAGCTTTCTTT
-	TRBJ2-5	TRBD2	TRBV6-6	CASSLGLAEETQYF	TGTGCCAGCAGCTTGGGACTAGCGGAAGAGACCCAGTACTTC
large	TRBJ1-2	-	TRBV5-1	CASSLAGAANYGYTF	TGCGCCAGCAGCTTGGCGGGGGCCGCTAACTATGGCTACACCTTC
few	TRBJ2-3	TRBD1	TRBV19	CASSPGTGGAGRRGNTQYF	TGTGCCAGTAGCCCCGGGACAGGGGGCGCGGGTCGGCGAGGGAATACGCAGTATTTT
-	TRBJ2-7	TRBD2	TRBV4-1	CASSQATSGGLEQYF	TGCGCCAGCAGCCAAGCGACTAGCGGGGGGCTAGAGCAGTACTTC
-	TRBJ2-1	TRBD2	TRBV3-1/TRBV3-2	CASSHGGLAVYNEQFF	TGTGCCAGCAGCCACGGCGGACTAGCGGTCTACAATGAGCAGTTCTTC
-	TRBJ1-2	-	TRBV11-2	CASSLDVQGVALDYGYTF	TGTGCCAGCAGCTTAGATGTGCAGGGAGTCGCCCTGGACTATGGCTACACCTTC
once	TRBJ2-1	-	TRBV6-5	CASRAGILYNEQFF	TGTGCCAGCAGAGCCGGGATTCTCTACAATGAGCAGTTCTTC
once	TRBJ2-3	-	TRBV7-2	CASSLVLADTQYF	TGTGCCAGCAGCTTAGTACTAGCAGATACGCAGTATTTT